Presented here are 5 T cell receptor beta chains from one specimen sequenced in a study of T cell repertoires in cytomegalovirus infection. TCRdb processed the reads anew with MiXCR; each CDR3 protein has one entry. In the table there are about 340,000 distinct CDR3 sequences, about 29% of which are singletons. Antigen specificity for these receptors is unknown. The material was cultured PBMCs, obtained from culture after CMV antigen stimulation. The receptors originated from a human donor in good health (CMV status not recorded). Some clones in this sample may be carry-over from other donors' samples.

The chain couples TRBV19 to TRBJ1-5; the match to TRBD1 covers 9 bases. V trimming: 3 bases; J trimming: 4 bases; junction bases outside the gene matches: 10. Germline values: CDR1 LNHDA, CDR2 SQIVND (reference sequence). There are 17 residues in the CDR3. The DNA for the CDR3 is TGTGCCAGTAGTATTGTACAGGGGGCGAAATCGAATCAGCCCCAGCATTTT. It specifies CASSIVQGAKSNQPQHF.

This clonotype was seen a few times. The gene calls are TRBV4-1 and TRBJ1-3, with D perhaps TRBD1 (6 bases). The germline CDR1 and CDR2 sequences are MGHRA and YSYEKL. This CDR3 spans 18 amino acids. The V gene lost 1 base and the J gene lost 4 bases, with 20 bases spanning the gap. The CDR3 sequence is CASSQGRGREITGNTIYF. CDR3 nucleotide sequence: TGCGCCAGCAGCCAAGGCAGGGGTAGGGAAATCACGGGAAACACCATATATTTT.

This clonotype was detected a few times. The chain employs TRBV7-2 and TRBJ2-2; tentative D call: TRBD2 (6 bases). Looked up from germline, CDR1 is SGHTA and CDR2 is FQGNSA. The CDR3 is 15 residues long. V lost 3 bases, J lost 4 bases, and 12 bases lay in between. CDR3 sequence reads: CASSFLGGATGELFF. In nucleotides, the CDR3 is TGTGCCAGCAGCTTCCTCGGGGGAGCCACCGGGGAGCTGTTTTTT. The full variable domain, its missing parts supplied by reference TRBV7-2 and TRBJ2-2, is GAGVSQSPSNKVTEKGKDVELRCDPISGHTALYWYRQSLGQGLEFLIYFQGNSAPDKSGLPSDRFSAERTGGSVSTLTIQRTQQEDSAVYLCASSFLGGATGELFFGEGSRLTVL.

This clonotype came up a few times. The chain is built from TRBV11-2 and TRBJ1-6, with D unclear. The V end was cut by 4 bases, the J end by 7 bases, with 14 bases between. The CDR3 consists of 15 residues. The germline CDR1 and CDR2 sequences are SGHAT and FQNNGV. CDR3 sequence reads: CASSSLASRNSPLHF. DNA for the CDR3: TGTGCCAGCAGCTCGTTGGCGAGCAGGAATTCACCCCTCCACTTT.

This clonotype turned up a few times. This chain links TRBV7-3 with TRBJ1-2; maybe TRBD1 (5 bases). Germline V gene data show CDR1 as SGHTA and CDR2 as FQGTGA. The CDR3 is made up of 14 amino acids. Trimming took 4 bases from V and 4 from J, leaving 13 bases between them. The CDR3 nucleotides are TGTGCCAGCAGCTCTGGGGACCGCTCCTATGGCTACACCTTC. Protein: CASSSGDRSYGYTF.